The 13 T cell receptor beta chains listed next were all sequenced from one sample in a study of T cells in Graves' hyperthyroidism and ophthalmopathy (dated by TCRdb to between 2017 and 2020). The library relied on multiplex PCR. Instrument on record: Illumina HiSeq 2000. The TCR beta CDR3 regions were amplified from the RNA transcripts. For the first round of RT-PCR on the TCR CDR3, the HTBI primer set was used together with the Qiagen OneStep RT-PCR kit. TCRdb reanalyzed the raw reads on its own, using fastp at Q25 for trimming and MiXCR for clone calling, and kept in-frame beta chains. Every entry covers one CDR3 protein and lists the most common genes and DNA from its rows. The sample table records about 360,000 distinct CDR3 sequences; 19% of these occur just once. About 3.5% of the sample is in the top ten clones. The sequencing input was blood. These receptors originate from a woman younger than 35 with Graves' hyperthyroidism.

This clonotype was counted ten times or more. The genes are TRBV20-1 and TRBJ2-7; 11 bases line up with TRBD2. Trimming cost V 1 base and J 5 bases; bases outside gene matches: 7. Germline V gives CDR1 DFQATT, CDR2 SNEGSKA (reference sequence). The CDR3 sequence is 15 residues long. This chain's CDR3 is CSARASSGGRHEQYF. CDR3 nucleotide sequence: TGCAGTGCTAGAGCTTCTAGCGGGGGGAGGCACGAGCAGTACTTC.

J is TRBJ1-5 and V is TRBV20-1; D remains ambiguous. V lost 6 bases to trimming and J lost 7 bases, with 7 bases between them. CDR1 and CDR2 from the germline V gene are DFQATT and SNEGSKA (reference sequence). This CDR3 has 10 amino acids. The CDR3 loop reads CSADRQPQHF. CDR3 sequence (DNA): TGCAGTGCCGACCGACAGCCCCAGCATTTT.

The CDR3 reads CASSWGQTYQETQYF. CDR3 bases: TGTGCCAGCAGTTGGGGACAGACGTACCAAGAGACCCAGTACTTC. The chain joins TRBV6-5 to TRBJ2-5; 7 positions agree with TRBD1. CDR3 length: 15 residues. V gave up 4 bases and J gave up 0 bases; unmatched junction bases: 5. Germline CDR1 reads MNHEY; CDR2 reads SVGAGI.

The chain recombines TRBV6-1 with TRBJ2-7, with 7 nucleotides matching TRBD1. Germline CDR1 MNHNS, CDR2 SASEGT. Germline trimming cut 7 bases from V and 2 bases from J; bases unmatched to any gene: 5. CDR3 size: 13 residues. CDR3 DNA sequence: TGTGCCAGCAACAGACAGGGCCCCTACGAGCAGTACTTC. Amino acid sequence: CASNRQGPYEQYF.

This clonotype was counted many times. The J gene is TRBJ1-1, the V gene TRBV28; D unclear. This CDR3 is built from 13 residues. Deletions cut 7 bases from V and 1 base from J, with 10 bases between. The germline V gene has CDR1 MDHEN and CDR2 SYDVKM. The CDR3 nucleotides are TGTGCCAGCACCGCCCTGGGGAACACTGAAGCTTTCTTT. Its translation is CASTALGNTEAFF.

This clonotype was recorded many times. The chain has TRBV28 and TRBJ2-7; TRBD1 matches at 7 bases. CDR1 and CDR2 from the germline V gene are MDHEN and SYDVKM. The trim removed 6 bases at V and 0 bases at J, leaving 8 bases unmatched. This CDR3 is 15 amino acids long. This chain's CDR3 is CASRTDRASSYEQYF. The CDR3 DNA sequence: TGTGCCAGCAGAACAGACAGGGCTAGCTCCTACGAGCAGTACTTC.

This clonotype was detected ten times or more. V is TRBV7-3 and J is TRBJ1-1, with D unresolved. Trimming pared 0 bases from V and 3 bases from J, leaving 8 bases between. CDR1 SGHTA and CDR2 FQGTGA come from the germline V gene. The CDR3 has 14 amino acids. The chain's CDR3 is CASSLTVSHTEAFF. CDR3 nucleotide sequence: TGTGCCAGCAGCTTAACCGTCAGCCACACTGAAGCTTTCTTT.

Note on this clonotype: Without the conserved terminal phenylalanine or tryptophan, this CDR3 likely stems from a read error. The chain has TRBV9 and TRBJ2-5; D might be TRBD1 (6 bases). The CDR3 has 22 residues. The V and J ends lost 3 bases and 5 bases respectively, with 38 bases between them. Germline assignment: CDR1 SGDLS and CDR2 YYNGEE. The CDR3 DNA is TGTGCCAGCAGCGAACACGAATTTGGGGACCCCAGAAAACAGGGTCAACGGGAGACCCAGTACCTC. Its translation: CASSEHEFGDPRKQGQRETQYL.

Ten or more counts support this clonotype. The conserved phenylalanine or tryptophan normally closing the CDR3 is absent here, so this likely arose from a read error. The chain carries TRBV6-5 and TRBJ2-5; 11 bases agree with TRBD1. Germline V gene data show CDR1 as MNHEY and CDR2 as SVGAGI. This CDR3 region has 16 residues. Germline trimming cut 2 bases from V and 4 bases from J; bases unmatched to any gene: 6. The CDR3 DNA sequence: TGTGCCAGCAGTTACGAGGACAGGGGGCGTCGAGAGACCCAGTACCTC. Protein sequence: CASSYEDRGRRETQYL.

In this sample, this clonotype turned up once. V gene TRBV5-1 combines with J gene TRBJ2-2; D might be TRBD1 (6 bases). The CDR3 contains 17 residues. Trimming stripped 5 bases from V and 2 bases from J, with 19 bases between. Per the germline V gene, CDR1 is SGHRS and CDR2 is YFSETQ. CDR3 sequence (DNA): TGCGCCAGCAGAAAAATCGTGGACAGAATAAACACCGGGGAGCTGTTTTTT. This gives the protein CASRKIVDRINTGELFF.

The chain links TRBV6-2 or TRBV6-3 to TRBJ1-1; no definite D call. Germline V CDR1 and CDR2: MNHEY, SVGEGT. Trimming pared 0 bases from V and 5 bases from J, leaving 10 bases between. The CDR3 sequence is 14 residues long. The CDR3 loop reads CASSYSIFLTEAFF. The CDR3, as DNA: TGTGCCAGCAGTTACTCGATTTTCTTGACTGAAGCTTTCTTT.

J is TRBJ2-6 and V is TRBV6-2 or TRBV6-3, with a weak D call TRBD1 (7 bases). The CDR3 runs to 19 residues. V was cut by 8 bases and J by 4 bases, with 27 bases left in between. Germline assignment: CDR1 MNHEY and CDR2 SVGEGT. The CDR3 region has the DNA TGTGCCAGCCGACTAGGGGGCAGCAAATATGGGCGCGGGGCCAACGTCCTGACTTTC. It codes for CASRLGGSKYGRGANVLTF.

In this sample, this clonotype turned up many times. The chain recombines TRBV4-1 with TRBJ2-2, with D unresolved. V gave up 6 bases and J gave up 0 bases, with 11 bases separating them. From germline, CDR1 is MGHRA and CDR2 YSYEKL. CDR3 length equals 15 residues. The DNA for the CDR3 is TGCGCCAGCAGACTGTACTGGACGAACACCGGGGAGCTGTTTTTT. Translation: CASRLYWTNTGELFF.